This T cell receptor beta chain was retrieved from a study of vaccination and CD4 T cells after COVID-19. Study-wide context: Convalescents were six males and four females, two of them Hispanic. Blood was drawn a median around 74 days post second dose, range 14 to 241. Cultures that served as controls received a CEFX pool, an HIV-1 Nef pool, or no peptide. Overlapping spike peptides from SARS-CoV-2, HCoV-NL63, HCoV-OC43 and HCoV-229E served to stimulate the cells.

Sequencing of cultured CD4+ T cell DNA used the Oncomine TCR Beta short-read assay. TCRdb redid the calling of the PCR reads with MiXCR, one entry per CDR3 protein. This table has around 4,000 distinct CDR3 sequences, around 20% appearing once. The V segment lost 5 bases and the J segment 2 bases; nucleotides outside the gene matches: 5. The V gene's germline CDR1 is MNHNS and CDR2 SASEGT. The CDR3 loop spans 14 amino acids. Notes on this clonotype: What it recognizes is unknown.

The treatment: approximately 9-day PBMC culture with coronavirus spike peptide pools or control peptides (ViraFEST assay). The J gene is TRBJ1-1, the V gene TRBV6-1; the match to TRBD1 covers 7 bases. The material sequenced was CD4+ T cells from blood, cultured in vitro, taken after SARS-CoV-2 vaccination. The receptor comes from a human donor who had recovered from COVID-19. CDR3 sequence: CASSLYRGNTEAFF. The CDR3 DNA reads as TGTGCCAGCAGTCTCTACAGGGGCAACACTGAAGCTTTCTTT.